This TCR beta chain was retrieved from a study of T cell responses to AZD1222 COVID-19 vaccine. V dropped 4 bases and J dropped 1 base, with 10 bases sitting between them. CDR3 length equals 14 residues. The germline gives CDR1 SGHNT, CDR2 YYREEE (reference sequence). Here immunoSEQ multiplex PCR was the method, and the copy in TCRdb shows in-frame clones only, minus some. Of 150,000 to 200,000 clones in the sample, 90% to 95% were seen once. Concerning this clone itself: Its target is unknown.

Points from the study as a whole: It was only a handful of AZD1222 recipients who were seropositive at baseline. Vaccination with two AZD1222 doses was followed by a rise in Spike-specific TCR breadth and depth. Donor demographics were predominantly white British with a female majority; clonal diversity may be underestimated. The study sampled repertoires only after the peak T cell response.

This TCR was sampled from an adult in good health. The sequencing here drew on peripheral blood, taken on day 0 of AZD1222 vaccination. The chain joins TRBV5-4 to TRBJ2-3; no clear D. The CDR3 sequence is CASSQDPGTDTQYF. The CDR3 DNA follows: TGTGCCAGCAGCCAGGACCCAGGCACAGATACGCAGTATTTT.